The rows below give T cell receptor beta chains drawn from one sample of a study of cytomegalovirus exposure and HLA in healthy donors. Here immunoSEQ multiplex PCR was the method, and the copy in TCRdb shows in-frame clones only, minus some. The repertoire holds roughly 190,000 clones, about 82% seen once, with over 1.3% in the top ten. Input material: PBMCs. The receptors come from a woman between 18 and 30 years old in good health and CMV-seronegative. Each CDR3 is given with its conserved first and last residue. D genes are given only for firm matches. Only some rows state a clone size, as once, few, many or a class for expanded clones.

D	J	V	length	size	CDR3	DNA
TRBD1	TRBJ1-1	TRBV13	15	NA	CASSSSYRGNTEAFF	TGTGCCAGCAGCTCCTCCTACAGGGGGAACACTGAAGCTTTCTTT
NA	TRBJ2-7	TRBV7-6	15	NA	CASSGVSGRVDEQYF	TGTGCCAGCAGCGGCGTATCGGGCAGGGTAGACGAGCAGTACTTC
TRBD1	TRBJ1-5	TRBV6-6	15	once	CASRPGTGYNQPQHF	TGTGCCAGCAGACCTGGGACAGGATACAATCAGCCCCAGCATTTT
NA	TRBJ2-7	TRBV6-5	13	NA	CASTTPVTYEQYF	TGTGCCAGCACAACACCCGTAACCTACGAGCAGTACTTC
NA	TRBJ2-4	TRBV13	13	once	CASSDGQRNIQYF	TGTGCCAGCAGCGACGGACAGAGAAACATTCAGTACTTC
TRBD2	TRBJ2-7	TRBV11-2	16	NA	CASSLTSGRTSYEQYF	TGTGCCAGCAGCTTGACTAGCGGGAGGACCTCCTACGAGCAGTACTTC
TRBD1	TRBJ1-4	TRBV2	14	NA	CASSPGQAGEKLFF	TGTGCCAGCAGTCCCGGACAGGCGGGTGAAAAACTGTTTTTT
TRBD2	TRBJ2-7	TRBV10-1	16	NA	CASSDSQIGLAGEQYF	TGCGCCAGCAGTGATTCCCAAATCGGACTAGCTGGCGAGCAGTACTTC
TRBD2	TRBJ2-2	TRBV6-4	14	medium-sized	CASSELAGTGELFF	TGTGCCAGCAGCGAACTAGCGGGAACCGGGGAGCTGTTTTTT
NA	TRBJ2-1	TRBV6-1	15	NA	CASSPTSGIFNEQFF	TGTGCCAGCAGCCCCACTTCGGGGATTTTCAATGAGCAGTTCTTC
NA	TRBJ2-1	TRBV7-8	15	NA	CASSHFSGSLNEQFF	TGTGCCAGCAGCCACTTCTCCGGGTCTTTAAATGAGCAGTTCTTC
TRBD1	TRBJ2-2	TRBV2	14	NA	CATLDRVDTGELFF	TGTGCCACCCTAGACAGGGTCGACACCGGGGAGCTGTTTTTT
TRBD1	TRBJ1-1	TRBV5-1	14	NA	CASSSGQEYTEAFF	TGCGCCAGCAGTTCAGGACAGGAGTACACTGAAGCTTTCTTT
NA	TRBJ2-3	TRBV29-1	13	NA	CSVGGRTSDTQYF	TGCAGCGTTGGTGGGAGGACCTCAGATACGCAGTATTTT
NA	TRBJ1-4	TRBV9	16	NA	CASSVTAGTGVEKLFF	TGTGCCAGCAGCGTAACAGCAGGGACTGGGGTTGAAAAACTGTTTTTT
NA	TRBJ2-5	TRBV5-6	15	NA	CASSLAGGRGETQYF	TGTGCCAGCAGCTTGGCCGGGGGGCGAGGAGAGACCCAGTACTTC
TRBD1	TRBJ2-2	TRBV27	16	NA	CASSSRDRGQAGELFF	TGTGCCAGCAGTTCCCGGGACAGGGGGCAGGCCGGGGAGCTGTTTTTT
NA	TRBJ1-5	TRBV2	13	NA	CASSEYINQPQHF	TGTGCCAGCAGTGAATATATAAATCAGCCCCAGCATTTT
NA	TRBJ2-5	TRBV11-3	16	NA	CASSLVRVPPWETQYF	TGTGCCAGCAGCTTAGTAAGAGTTCCCCCCTGGGAGACCCAGTACTTC
TRBD1	TRBJ1-5	TRBV10-2	15	NA	CASSDPGQGSQPQHF	TGCGCCAGCAGCGATCCGGGACAGGGTAGTCAGCCCCAGCATTTT
NA	TRBJ1-2	TRBV5-6	13	NA	CASSPINAYGYTF	TGTGCCAGCAGCCCGATCAACGCGTATGGCTACACCTTC
NA	TRBJ1-1	TRBV9	14	NA	CASSVGPIIYEAFF	TGTGCCAGCAGCGTTGGCCCCATCATATATGAAGCTTTCTTT
TRBD2	TRBJ2-1	TRBV11-2	17	NA	CASSLVGRADLLNEQFF	TGTGCCAGCAGCTTAGTCGGGAGGGCCGATCTCTTGAATGAGCAGTTCTTC
TRBD1	TRBJ1-2	TRBV6-1	13	few	CASSAQGGKGYTF	TGTGCCAGCAGTGCCCAGGGGGGTAAGGGCTACACCTTC
NA	TRBJ1-2	TRBV27	13	NA	CASSLQGRYGYTF	TGTGCCAGCAGCTTACAGGGCCGGTATGGCTACACCTTC
TRBD2	TRBJ2-1	TRBV5-1	14	NA	CASSEGSGRGEQFF	TGCGCCAGCTCCGAGGGTAGCGGGAGGGGTGAGCAGTTCTTC
TRBD2	TRBJ2-3	TRBV7-9	15	NA	CASRETSGSSDTQYF	TGTGCCAGCAGAGAAACTAGCGGTTCATCAGATACGCAGTATTTT
NA	TRBJ1-4	TRBV10-1	16	NA	CASSESGVWSDEKLFF	TGCGCCAGCAGTGAGTCAGGAGTGTGGTCGGATGAAAAACTGTTTTTT
NA	TRBJ1-3	TRBV19	12	few	CASSARGNTIYF	TGTGCCAGTAGTGCCAGAGGAAACACCATATATTTT
TRBD1	TRBJ2-2	TRBV7-9	15	NA	CASNLGQGRGGELFF	TGTGCCAGCAACTTGGGACAGGGTAGAGGCGGGGAGCTGTTTTTT
TRBD1	TRBJ1-1	TRBV10-3	14	NA	CAISDRVWNTEAFF	TGTGCCATCAGCGACAGGGTGTGGAACACTGAAGCTTTCTTT
NA	TRBJ2-1	TRBV7-3	15	NA	CASSLRRGAFDEQFF	TGTGCCAGCAGCTTAAGACGTGGGGCATTCGATGAGCAGTTCTTC
TRBD2	TRBJ2-7	TRBV7-9	13	once	CAIIAGKGYEQYF	TGTGCCATTATAGCGGGAAAGGGGTACGAGCAGTACTTC
TRBD1	TRBJ1-6	TRBV25-1	16	NA	CASGETGVLYNSPLHF	TGTGCCAGCGGGGAGACAGGGGTCTTGTATAATTCACCCCTCCACTTT
TRBD2	TRBJ2-1	TRBV7-8	15	NA	CASSGLAGSYNEQFF	TGTGCCAGCAGCGGGCTAGCGGGGTCTTACAATGAGCAGTTCTTC
NA	TRBJ2-7	TRBV9	14	once	CASSVAGPGYEQYF	TGTGCCAGCAGCGTAGCAGGGCCGGGCTACGAGCAGTACTTC
TRBD1	TRBJ1-5	TRBV5-1	16	NA	CASSLGQGSGNQPQHF	TGCGCCAGCAGCCTAGGACAGGGGTCCGGCAATCAGCCCCAGCATTTT
TRBD1	TRBJ2-7	TRBV11-2	16	NA	CASSLRISGQGYEQYF	TGTGCCAGCAGCTTACGGATTTCCGGACAGGGCTACGAGCAGTACTTC
NA	TRBJ2-2	TRBV6-1	15	NA	CASGGVGIGTGELFF	TGTGCCAGCGGAGGGGTAGGGATTGGCACCGGGGAGCTGTTTTTT
NA	TRBJ2-7	TRBV5-4	14	NA	CASSLGFTGDAWLF	TGTGCCAGCAGCTTGGGGTTCACGGGGGACGCCTGGCTATTC
TRBD2	TRBJ2-7	TRBV27	14	NA	CASSLTGGAYEQYF	TGTGCCAGCAGTTTGACGGGGGGGGCCTACGAGCAGTACTTC
NA	TRBJ1-2	TRBV29-1	11	NA	CSVFTVYGYTF	TGCAGCGTATTTACGGTCTATGGCTACACCTTC
NA	TRBJ1-1	TRBV2	14	NA	CASSADRLNTEAFF	TGTGCCAGCAGTGCCGACAGACTGAACACTGAAGCTTTCTTT